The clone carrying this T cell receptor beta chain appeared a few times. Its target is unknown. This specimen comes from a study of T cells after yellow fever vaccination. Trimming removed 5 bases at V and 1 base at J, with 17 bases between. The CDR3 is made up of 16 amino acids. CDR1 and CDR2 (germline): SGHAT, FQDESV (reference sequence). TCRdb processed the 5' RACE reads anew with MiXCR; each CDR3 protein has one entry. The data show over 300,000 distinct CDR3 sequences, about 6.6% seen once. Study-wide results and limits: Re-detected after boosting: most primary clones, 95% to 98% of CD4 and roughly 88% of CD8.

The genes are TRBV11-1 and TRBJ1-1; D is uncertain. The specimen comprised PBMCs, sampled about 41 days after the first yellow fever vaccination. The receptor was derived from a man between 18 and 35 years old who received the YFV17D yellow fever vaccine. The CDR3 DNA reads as TGTGCCAGCAGCCCTTGGATCGGAGGGCGGAACACTGAAGCTTTCTTT. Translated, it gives CASSPWIGGRNTEAFF.